This TCR beta chain was recorded in a study of blood T cell repertoires in COVID-19. Data came from immunoSEQ multiplex PCR; TCRdb stores just in-frame clones and leaves some out. The table includes 140,000 to 150,000 clones, roughly 87% detected once. The CDR3 has 15 residues. The age range of participants was about 18 to 100 years, with residence in about 25 US areas. Participants' reported clinical history set cohort assignment. The receptor comes from a middle-aged woman who had been exposed to COVID-19. The V call is TRBV21-1, the J call TRBJ2-7; TRBD2 is the table's D call, not checked against the DNA. TRBV21-1 is tagged as a pseudogene. Sequencing was performed on PBMCs or T cells enriched from blood (not recorded which). In DNA form, the CDR3 reads TGTGCCAGCAGCAAGGGGGGCGGGAGCTCCTACGAGCAGTACTTC. The encoded protein is CASSKGGGSSYEQYF.